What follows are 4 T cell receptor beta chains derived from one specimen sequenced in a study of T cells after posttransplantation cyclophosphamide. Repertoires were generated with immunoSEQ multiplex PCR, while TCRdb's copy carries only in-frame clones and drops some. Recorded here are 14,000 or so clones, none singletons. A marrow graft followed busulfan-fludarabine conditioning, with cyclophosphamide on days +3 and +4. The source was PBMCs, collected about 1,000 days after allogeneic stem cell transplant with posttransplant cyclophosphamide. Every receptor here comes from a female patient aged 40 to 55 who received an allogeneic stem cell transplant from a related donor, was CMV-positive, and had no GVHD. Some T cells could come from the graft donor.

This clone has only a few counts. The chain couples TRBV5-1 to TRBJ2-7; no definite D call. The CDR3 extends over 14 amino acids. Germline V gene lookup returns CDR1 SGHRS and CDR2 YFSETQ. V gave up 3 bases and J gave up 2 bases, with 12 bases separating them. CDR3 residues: CASSYTSQAYEQYF. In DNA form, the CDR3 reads TGCGCCAGCAGCTATACGAGCCAGGCCTACGAGCAGTACTTC.

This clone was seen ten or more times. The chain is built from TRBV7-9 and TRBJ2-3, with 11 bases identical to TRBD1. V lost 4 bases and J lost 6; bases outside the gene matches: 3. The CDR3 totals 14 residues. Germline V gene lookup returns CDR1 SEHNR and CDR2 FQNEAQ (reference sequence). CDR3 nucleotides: TGTGCCAGCAGCTCAGGACAGGGGGCGGATACGCAGTATTTT. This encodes CASSSGQGADTQYF.

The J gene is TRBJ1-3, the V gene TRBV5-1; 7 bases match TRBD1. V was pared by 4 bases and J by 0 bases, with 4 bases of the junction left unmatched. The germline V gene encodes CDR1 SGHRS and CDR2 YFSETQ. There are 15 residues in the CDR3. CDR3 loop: CASSGGQFSGNTIYF. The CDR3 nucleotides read TGCGCCAGCAGCGGGGGACAGTTCTCTGGAAACACCATATATTTT.

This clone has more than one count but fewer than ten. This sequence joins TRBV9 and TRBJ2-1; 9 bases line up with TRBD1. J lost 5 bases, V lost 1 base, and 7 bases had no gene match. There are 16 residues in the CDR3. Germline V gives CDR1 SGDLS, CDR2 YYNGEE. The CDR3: CASSVSGTGRNNEQFF. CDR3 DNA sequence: TGTGCCAGCAGCGTATCCGGGACAGGGAGGAACAATGAGCAGTTCTTC. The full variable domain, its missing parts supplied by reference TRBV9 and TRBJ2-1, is DSGVTQTPKHLITATGQRVTLRCSPRSGDLSVYWYQQSLDQGLQFLIQYYNGEERAKGNILERFSAQQFPDLHSELNLSSLELGDSALYFCASSVSGTGRNNEQFFGPGTRLTVL.